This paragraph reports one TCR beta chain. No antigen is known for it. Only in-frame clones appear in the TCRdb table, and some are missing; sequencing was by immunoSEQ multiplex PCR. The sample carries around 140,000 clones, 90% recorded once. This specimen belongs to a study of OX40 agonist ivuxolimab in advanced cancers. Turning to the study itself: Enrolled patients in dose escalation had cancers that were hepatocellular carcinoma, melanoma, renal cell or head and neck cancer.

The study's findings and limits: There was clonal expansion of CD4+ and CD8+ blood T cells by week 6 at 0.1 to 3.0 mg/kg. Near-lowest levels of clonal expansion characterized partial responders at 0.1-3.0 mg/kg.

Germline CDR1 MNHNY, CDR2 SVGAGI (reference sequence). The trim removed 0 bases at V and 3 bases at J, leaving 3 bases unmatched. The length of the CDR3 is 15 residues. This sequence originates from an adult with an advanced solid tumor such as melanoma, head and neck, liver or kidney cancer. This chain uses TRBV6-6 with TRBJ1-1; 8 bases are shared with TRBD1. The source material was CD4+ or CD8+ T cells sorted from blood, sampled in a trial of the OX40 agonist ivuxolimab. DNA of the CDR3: TGTGCCAGCAGTTACTCCGGACAGGGATACACTGAAGCTTTCTTT. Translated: CASSYSGQGYTEAFF.